This T cell receptor (beta chain) came from a study of blood T cell repertoires in COVID-19. Turning to the study itself: The analysed material was cDNA or gDNA that came from T cells, B-cell-depleted T cells, or PBMCs.

Germline CDR1 reads SGHTA; CDR2 reads FQGTGA. The CDR3 sequence is 15 residues long. Trimming left V 1 base short and J 0 bases short, with 9 bases between. This study enrolled people aged roughly 18 to 90 from approximately 25 US geographic areas. Cohort allocation depended upon clinical history that participants reported. Original data processing: By means of reference gene primer amplification, nucleated cell counts were estimated. Generated by immunoSEQ multiplex PCR, the TCRdb table keeps only in-frame clones and is missing some. D and trimming were read from the DNA, whereas the V and J calls and clone size are those reported in that table. The sample consists of 150,000 to 170,000 clones, about 86% of them appearing once.

Specimen: PBMCs or T cells enriched from blood (not recorded which). This chain uses TRBV7-3 with TRBJ1-1; D is unresolved. This clonotype was obtained from a man aged 45-65 years who had recovered from COVID-19. This CDR3 reads CASSLNPAMNTEAFF. CDR3 in DNA: TGTGCCAGCAGCTTAAACCCAGCGATGAACACTGAAGCTTTCTTT.